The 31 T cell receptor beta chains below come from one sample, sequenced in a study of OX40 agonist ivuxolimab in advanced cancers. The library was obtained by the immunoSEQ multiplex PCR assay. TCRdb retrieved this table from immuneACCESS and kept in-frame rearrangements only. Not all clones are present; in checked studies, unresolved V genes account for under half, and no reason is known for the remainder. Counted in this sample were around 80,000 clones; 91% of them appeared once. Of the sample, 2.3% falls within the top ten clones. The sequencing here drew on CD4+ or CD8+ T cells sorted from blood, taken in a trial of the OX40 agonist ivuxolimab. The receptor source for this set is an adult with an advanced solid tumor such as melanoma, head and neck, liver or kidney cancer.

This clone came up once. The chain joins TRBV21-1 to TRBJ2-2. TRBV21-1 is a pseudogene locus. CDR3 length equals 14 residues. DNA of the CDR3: TGTGCCAGCAGCAGAACTGGAATAGCCGGGGAGCTGTTTTTT. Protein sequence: CASSRTGIAGELFF.

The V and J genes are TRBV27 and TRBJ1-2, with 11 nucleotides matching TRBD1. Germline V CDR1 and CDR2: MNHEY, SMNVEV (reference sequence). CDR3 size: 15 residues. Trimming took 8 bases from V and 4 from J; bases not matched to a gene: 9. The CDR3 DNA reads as TGTGCCAGCTACGGACAGGGGGCGCCGGGCTATGGCTACACCTTC. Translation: CASYGQGAPGYGYTF.

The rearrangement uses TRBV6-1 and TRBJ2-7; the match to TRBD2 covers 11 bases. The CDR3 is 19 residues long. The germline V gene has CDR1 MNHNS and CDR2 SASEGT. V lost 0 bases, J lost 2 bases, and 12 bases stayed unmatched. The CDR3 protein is CASSEASPVLAGAPYEQYF. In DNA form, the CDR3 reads TGTGCCAGCAGTGAAGCATCGCCCGTACTAGCGGGAGCCCCCTACGAGCAGTACTTC.

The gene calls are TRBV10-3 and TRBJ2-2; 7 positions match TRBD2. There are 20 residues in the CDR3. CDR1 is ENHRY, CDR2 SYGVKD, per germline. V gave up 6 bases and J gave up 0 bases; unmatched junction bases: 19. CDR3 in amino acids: CAIRGWGGSGQGANTGELFF. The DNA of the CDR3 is TGTGCCATCAGGGGCTGGGGGGGTAGCGGGCAGGGAGCGAACACCGGGGAGCTGTTTTTT.

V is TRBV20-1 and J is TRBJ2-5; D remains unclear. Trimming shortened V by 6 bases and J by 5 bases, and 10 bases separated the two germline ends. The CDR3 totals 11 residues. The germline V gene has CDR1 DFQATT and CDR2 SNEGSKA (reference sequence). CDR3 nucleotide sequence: TGCAGTGCAGAACCTTCCGAGACCCAGTACTTC. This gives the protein CSAEPSETQYF.

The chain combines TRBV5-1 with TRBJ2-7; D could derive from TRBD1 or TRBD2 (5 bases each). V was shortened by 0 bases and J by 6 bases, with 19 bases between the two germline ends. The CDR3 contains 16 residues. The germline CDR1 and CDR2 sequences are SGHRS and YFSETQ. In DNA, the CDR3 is TGCGCCAGCAGCTTGGCGGGTGGAGAGGGGTCTCGCGAGCAGTACTTC. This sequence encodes CASSLAGGEGSREQYF.

Here the CDR3 reads CASKLLGQGNYGYTF. The CDR3 nucleotides are TGTGCCAGCAAGTTACTTGGACAGGGGAACTATGGCTACACCTTC. The V gene is TRBV28, the J gene TRBJ1-2; 9 positions match TRBD1. The CDR3 consists of 15 residues. The J segment lost 2 bases and the V segment lost 7 bases, leaving 8 bases of the junction unmatched. Germline CDR1 and CDR2: MDHEN and SYDVKM.

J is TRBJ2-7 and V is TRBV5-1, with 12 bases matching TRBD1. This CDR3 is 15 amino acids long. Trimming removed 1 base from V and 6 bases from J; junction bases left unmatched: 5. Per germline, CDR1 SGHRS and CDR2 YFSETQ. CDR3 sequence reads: CASSLRGQGAVEQYF. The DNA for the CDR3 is TGCGCCAGCAGCTTGAGGGGACAGGGGGCAGTCGAGCAGTACTTC.

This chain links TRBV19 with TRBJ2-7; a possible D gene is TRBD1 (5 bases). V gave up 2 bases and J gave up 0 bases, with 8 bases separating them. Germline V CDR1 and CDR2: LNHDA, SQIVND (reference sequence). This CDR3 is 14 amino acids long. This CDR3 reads CASSIQTASYEQYF. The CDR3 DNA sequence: TGTGCCAGTAGTATACAGACAGCCTCCTACGAGCAGTACTTC. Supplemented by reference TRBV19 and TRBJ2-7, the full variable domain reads DGGITQSPKYLFRKEGQNVTLSCEQNLNHDAMYWYRQDPGQGLRLIYYSQIVNDFQKGDIAEGYSVSREKKESFPLTVTSAQKNPTAFYLCASSIQTASYEQYFGPGTRLTVT.

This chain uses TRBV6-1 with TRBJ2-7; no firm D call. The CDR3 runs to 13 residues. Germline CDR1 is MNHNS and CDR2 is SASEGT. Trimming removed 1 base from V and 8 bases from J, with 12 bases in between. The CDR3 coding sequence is TGTGCCAGCAGTGAAGGAACTCGACAACAGCAGTACTTC. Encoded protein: CASSEGTRQQQYF.

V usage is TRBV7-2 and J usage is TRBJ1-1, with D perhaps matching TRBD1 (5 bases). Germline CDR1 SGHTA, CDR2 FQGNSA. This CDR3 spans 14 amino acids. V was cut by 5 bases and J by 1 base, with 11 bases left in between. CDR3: CASSLMGGNTEAFF. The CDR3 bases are TGTGCCAGCAGCCTAATGGGGGGGAACACTGAAGCTTTCTTT.

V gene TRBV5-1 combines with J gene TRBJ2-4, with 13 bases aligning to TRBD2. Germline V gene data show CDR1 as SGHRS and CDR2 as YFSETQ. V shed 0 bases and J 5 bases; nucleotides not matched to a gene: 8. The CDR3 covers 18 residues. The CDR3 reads CASSLAGLAGPVENIQYF. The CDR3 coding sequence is TGCGCCAGCAGCTTGGCGGGACTAGCGGGACCTGTAGAAAACATTCAGTACTTC. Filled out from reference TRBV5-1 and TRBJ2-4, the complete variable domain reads KAGVTQTPRYLIKTRGQQVTLSCSPISGHRSVSWYQQTPGQGLQFLFEYFSETQRNKGNFPGRFSGRQFSNSRSEMNVSTLELGDSALYLCASSLAGLAGPVENIQYFGAGTRLSVL.

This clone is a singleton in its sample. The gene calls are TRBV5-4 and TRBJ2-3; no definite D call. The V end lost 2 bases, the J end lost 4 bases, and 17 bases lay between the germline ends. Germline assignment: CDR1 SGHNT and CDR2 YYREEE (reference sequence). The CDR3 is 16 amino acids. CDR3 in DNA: TGTGCCAGCAGCTTCCTGATAGGAAGTTCCGCAGATACGCAGTATTTT. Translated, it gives CASSFLIGSSADTQYF.

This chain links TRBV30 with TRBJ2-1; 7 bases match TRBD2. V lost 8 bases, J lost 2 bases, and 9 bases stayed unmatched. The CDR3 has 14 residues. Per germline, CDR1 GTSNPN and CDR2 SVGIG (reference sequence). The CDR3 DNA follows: TGTGCCGGAACGGGGGGAGGGGCCTACAATGAGCAGTTCTTC. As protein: CAGTGGGAYNEQFF.

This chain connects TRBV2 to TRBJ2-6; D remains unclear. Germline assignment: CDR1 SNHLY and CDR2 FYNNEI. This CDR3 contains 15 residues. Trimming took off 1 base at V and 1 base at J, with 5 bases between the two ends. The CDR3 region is CASSEVGSGANVLTF. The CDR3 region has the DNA TGTGCCAGCAGTGAAGTGGGGTCTGGGGCCAACGTCCTGACTTTC.

CDR3 DNA sequence: TGCGCCAGCAGCCAAGATCGGGGCAGGGGGCGCGGGAACACCGGGGAGCTGTTTTTT. Its translation is CASSQDRGRGRGNTGELFF. The chain recombines TRBV4-3 with TRBJ2-2, with 8 bases that match TRBD1. The CDR3 is made up of 19 amino acids. Germline V CDR1 and CDR2: LGHNA, YSLEER. With V trimmed by 0 bases and J by 1 base, 10 bases remained unmatched.

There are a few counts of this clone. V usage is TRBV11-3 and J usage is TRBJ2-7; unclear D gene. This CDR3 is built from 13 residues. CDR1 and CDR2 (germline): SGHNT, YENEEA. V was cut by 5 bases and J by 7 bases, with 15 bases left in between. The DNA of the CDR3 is TGTGCCAGCAGCCCCCTCGGGCGAGTGGAGCAGTACTTC. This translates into CASSPLGRVEQYF. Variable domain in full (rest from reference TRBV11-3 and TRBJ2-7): EAGVVQSPRYKIIEKKQPVAFWCNPISGHNTLYWYLQNLGQGPELLIRYENEEAVDDSQLPKDRFSAERLKGVDSTLKIQPAELGDSAVYLCASSPLGRVEQYFGPGTRLTVT.

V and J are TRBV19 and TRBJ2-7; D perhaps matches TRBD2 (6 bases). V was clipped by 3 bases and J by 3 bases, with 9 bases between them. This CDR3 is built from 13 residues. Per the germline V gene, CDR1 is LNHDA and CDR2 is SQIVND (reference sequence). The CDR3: CASSMGDFYEQYF. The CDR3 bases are TGTGCCAGTAGTATGGGGGACTTCTACGAGCAGTACTTC.

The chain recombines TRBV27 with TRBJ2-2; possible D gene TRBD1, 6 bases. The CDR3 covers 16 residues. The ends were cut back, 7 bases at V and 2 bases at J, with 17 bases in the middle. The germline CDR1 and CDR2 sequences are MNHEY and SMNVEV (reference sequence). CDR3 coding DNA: TGTGCCAGCAAGAAATCCAGGGGCTCCAACACCGGGGAGCTGTTTTTT. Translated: CASKKSRGSNTGELFF.

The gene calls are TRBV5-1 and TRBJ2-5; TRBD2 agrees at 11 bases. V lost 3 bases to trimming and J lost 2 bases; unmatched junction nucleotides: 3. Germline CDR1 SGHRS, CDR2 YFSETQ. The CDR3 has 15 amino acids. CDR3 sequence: CASSSGLAAQETQYF. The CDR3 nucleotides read TGCGCCAGCAGCTCGGGACTAGCGGCTCAAGAGACCCAGTACTTC.

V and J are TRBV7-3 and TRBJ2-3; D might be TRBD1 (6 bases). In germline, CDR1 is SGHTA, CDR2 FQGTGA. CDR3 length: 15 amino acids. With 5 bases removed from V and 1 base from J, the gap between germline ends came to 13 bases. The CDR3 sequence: CASSPTGRGTDTQYF. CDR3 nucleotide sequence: TGTGCCAGCAGCCCGACAGGACGTGGCACAGATACGCAGTATTTT.

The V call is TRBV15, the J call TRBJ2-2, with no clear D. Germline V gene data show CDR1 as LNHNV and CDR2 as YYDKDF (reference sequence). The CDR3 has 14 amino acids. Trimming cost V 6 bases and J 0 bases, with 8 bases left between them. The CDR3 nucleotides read TGTGCCACCAGGCTAAACCCGAACACCGGGGAGCTGTTTTTT. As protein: CATRLNPNTGELFF. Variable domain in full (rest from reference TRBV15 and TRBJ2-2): DAMVIQNPRYQVTQFGKPVTLSCSQTLNHNVMYWYQQKSSQAPKLLFHYYDKDFNNEADTPDNFQSRRPNTSFCFLDIRSPGLGDTAMYLCATRLNPNTGELFFGEGSRLTVL.

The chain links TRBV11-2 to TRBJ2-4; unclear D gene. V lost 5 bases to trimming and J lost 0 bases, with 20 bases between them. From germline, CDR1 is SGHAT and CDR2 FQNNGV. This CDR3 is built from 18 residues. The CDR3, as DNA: TGTGCCAGCAGCCCGCAGCCCTACATTGGAATAGCCAAAAACATTCAGTACTTC. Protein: CASSPQPYIGIAKNIQYF.

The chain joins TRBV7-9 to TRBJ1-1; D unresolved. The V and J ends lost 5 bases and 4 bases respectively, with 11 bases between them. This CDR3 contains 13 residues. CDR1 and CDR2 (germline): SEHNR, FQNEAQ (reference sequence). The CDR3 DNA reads TGTGCCAGCAGCCTAGGAATTCTCACTGAAGCTTTCTTT. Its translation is CASSLGILTEAFF.

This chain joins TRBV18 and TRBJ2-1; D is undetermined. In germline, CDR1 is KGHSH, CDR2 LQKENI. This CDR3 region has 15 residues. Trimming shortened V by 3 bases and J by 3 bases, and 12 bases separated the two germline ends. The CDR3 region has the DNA TGTGCCAGCTCACCCTTTCAGGACGACTACAATGAGCAGTTCTTC. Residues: CASSPFQDDYNEQFF. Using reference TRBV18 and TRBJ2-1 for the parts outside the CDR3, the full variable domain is NAGVMQNPRHLVRRRGQEARLRCSPMKGHSHVYWYRQLPEEGLKFMVYLQKENIIDESGMPKERFSAEFPKEGPSILRIQQVVRGDSAAYFCASSPFQDDYNEQFFGPGTRLTVL.

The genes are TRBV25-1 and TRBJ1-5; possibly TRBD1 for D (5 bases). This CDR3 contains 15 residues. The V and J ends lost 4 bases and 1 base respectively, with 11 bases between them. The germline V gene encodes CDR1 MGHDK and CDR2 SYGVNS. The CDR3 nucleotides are TGTGCCAGCAGTGCAGCAGGGCAGAGCAATCAGCCCCAGCATTTT. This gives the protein CASSAAGQSNQPQHF.

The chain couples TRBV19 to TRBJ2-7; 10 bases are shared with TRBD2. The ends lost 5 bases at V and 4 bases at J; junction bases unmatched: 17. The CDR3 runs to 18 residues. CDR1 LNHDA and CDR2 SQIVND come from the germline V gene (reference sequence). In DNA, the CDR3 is TGTGCCAGTAGTTCCAACCTAGCGGGAGTCGGCTCCTTTTACGAGCAGTACTTC. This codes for CASSSNLAGVGSFYEQYF.

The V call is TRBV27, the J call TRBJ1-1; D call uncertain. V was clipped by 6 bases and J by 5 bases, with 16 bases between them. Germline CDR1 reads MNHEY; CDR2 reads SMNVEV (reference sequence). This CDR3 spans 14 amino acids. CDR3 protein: CASRRVQPDTEAFF. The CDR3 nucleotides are TGTGCCAGCAGACGGGTCCAACCGGATACTGAAGCTTTCTTT.

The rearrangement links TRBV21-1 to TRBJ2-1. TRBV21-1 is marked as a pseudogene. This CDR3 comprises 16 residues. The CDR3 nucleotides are TGTGCCAGCAGCAAATGGAAGAAGGGACGAAACAATGAGCAGTTCTTC. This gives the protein CASSKWKKGRNNEQFF.

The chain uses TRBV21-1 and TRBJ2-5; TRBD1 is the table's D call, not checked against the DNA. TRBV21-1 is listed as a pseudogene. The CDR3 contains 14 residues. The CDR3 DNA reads TGTGCCAGCAGCAAACGCCAGGGCTTAGAGACCCAGTACTTC. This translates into CASSKRQGLETQYF.

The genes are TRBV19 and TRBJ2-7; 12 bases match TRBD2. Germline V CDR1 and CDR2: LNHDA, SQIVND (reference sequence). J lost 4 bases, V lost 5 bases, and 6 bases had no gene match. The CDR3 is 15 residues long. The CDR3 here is CASSLGLAGPYEQYF. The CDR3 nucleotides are TGTGCCAGTAGTCTAGGACTAGCGGGACCATACGAGCAGTACTTC.